This entry is about one T cell receptor beta chain. The data originate from a study of shared clonotypes between healthy human individuals. Trimming took 3 bases from V and 4 from J, leaving 10 bases between them. The V gene's germline CDR1 is LNHDA and CDR2 SQIVND (reference sequence). This CDR3 is 13 amino acids long. Naive CD8 cells lacked CD45RO and underwent positive selection for CCR7, leaving out terminally differentiated effector memory CD45RA+ cells. In the authors' methods: Sequence data from immunoSEQ were junction-only and lacked quality scores; consequently, filtering differed. Profiling relied on immunoSEQ multiplex PCR, and the TCRdb table lists in-frame clones only, not all of them. V and J calls and clone size come straight from that table; D and trimming were deduced from the DNA. The repertoire holds about 2.2 million clones, 90% to 95% seen once, with about 1.7% in the top ten.

The sequence was obtained from a man aged 18 to 30 in good health. Some clones in this sample may be carry-over from other donors' samples. V gene TRBV19 combines with J gene TRBJ2-7; D remains unclear. The source material was naive CD8+ T cells from PBMCs. The CDR3 nucleotides are TGTGCCAGTAGTATGGCCCTCCATTACGAGCAGTACTTC. Translated, it gives CASSMALHYEQYF.